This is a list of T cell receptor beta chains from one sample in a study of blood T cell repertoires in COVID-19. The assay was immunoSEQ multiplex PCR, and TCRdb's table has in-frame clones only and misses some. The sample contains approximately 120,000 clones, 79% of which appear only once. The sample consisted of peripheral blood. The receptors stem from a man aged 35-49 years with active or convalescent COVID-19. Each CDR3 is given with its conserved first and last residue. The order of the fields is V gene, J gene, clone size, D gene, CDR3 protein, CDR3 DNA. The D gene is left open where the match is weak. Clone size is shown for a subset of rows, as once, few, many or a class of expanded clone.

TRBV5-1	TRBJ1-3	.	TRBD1	CASSPDRAFSGNTIYF	TGCGCCAGCAGCCCGGACAGGGCCTTCTCTGGAAACACCATATATTTT
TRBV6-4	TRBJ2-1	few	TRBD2	CASSEAGGSYNEQFF	TGTGCCAGCAGTGAAGCGGGGGGCTCCTACAATGAGCAGTTCTTC
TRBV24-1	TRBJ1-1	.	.	CATHGGGNTEAFF	TGTGCCACCCATGGGGGGGGGAACACTGAAGCTTTCTTT
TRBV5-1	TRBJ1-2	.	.	CASSLDRPLLTSGYTF	TGCGCCAGCAGCTTGGATCGACCTCTCTTAACTAGTGGCTACACCTTC
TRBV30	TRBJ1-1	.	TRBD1	CAWSRDRGTEAFF	TGTGCCTGGAGTCGGGACAGGGGAACTGAAGCTTTCTTT
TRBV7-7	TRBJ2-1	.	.	CASSRISGSNEQFF	TGTGCCAGCAGCCGGATAAGTGGGAGCAATGAGCAGTTCTTC
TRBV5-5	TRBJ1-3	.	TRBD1	CASSPGTGGLGNTIYF	TGTGCCAGCAGCCCTGGGACAGGGGGGTTGGGAAACACCATATATTTT
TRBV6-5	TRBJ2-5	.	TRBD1	CASRTGGNQETQYF	TGTGCCAGTCGTACAGGGGGCAACCAAGAGACCCAGTACTTC
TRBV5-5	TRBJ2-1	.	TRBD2	CASSSGLAGVNEQFF	TGTGCCAGCAGTTCGGGACTAGCGGGAGTCAATGAGCAGTTCTTC
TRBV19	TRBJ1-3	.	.	CASSITTGSGNTIYF	TGTGCCAGTAGTATAACGACAGGCTCTGGAAACACCATATATTTT
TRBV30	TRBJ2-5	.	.	CAWSGGGGETQYF	TGTGCCTGGAGTGGTGGGGGAGGCGAGACCCAGTACTTC
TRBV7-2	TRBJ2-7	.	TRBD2	CASSSPRGRGANYEQYF	TGTGCCAGCAGCTCCCCCCGGGGGCGGGGGGCTAACTACGAGCAGTACTTC
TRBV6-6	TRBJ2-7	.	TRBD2	CASTGTSGSYEQYF	TGTGCCAGCACCGGGACTAGCGGGTCCTACGAGCAGTACTTC
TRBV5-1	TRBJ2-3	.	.	CASSPQASADTQYF	TGCGCCAGCAGCCCGCAGGCCTCTGCAGATACGCAGTATTTT
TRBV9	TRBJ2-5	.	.	CASSVAPGVETQYF	TGTGCCAGCAGCGTAGCACCAGGGGTAGAGACCCAGTACTTC
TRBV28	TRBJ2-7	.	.	CASSLLAGVGEQYF	TGTGCCAGCAGTTTATTAGCAGGGGTGGGTGAGCAGTACTTC
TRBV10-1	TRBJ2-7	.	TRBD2	CASSEGLAESYEQYF	TGCGCCAGCAGTGAAGGACTAGCGGAATCCTACGAGCAGTACTTC
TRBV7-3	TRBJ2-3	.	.	CASSLSGSTDTQYF	TGTGCCAGCAGTCTTAGCGGAAGCACAGATACGCAGTATTTT
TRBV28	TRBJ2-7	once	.	CASSSPDRTYEQYF	TGTGCCAGCAGCTCCCCAGACAGAACCTACGAGCAGTACTTC
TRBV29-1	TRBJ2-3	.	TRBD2	CSVEVGLATFTDTQYF	TGCAGCGTTGAAGTAGGACTAGCAACCTTCACAGATACGCAGTATTTT
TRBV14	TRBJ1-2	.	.	CASSQERTYGYTF	TGTGCCAGCAGCCAAGAGAGAACCTATGGCTACACCTTC
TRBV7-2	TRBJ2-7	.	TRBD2	CASSLRAGEAYEQYF	TGTGCCAGCAGCTTACGAGCGGGGGAAGCGTACGAGCAGTACTTC
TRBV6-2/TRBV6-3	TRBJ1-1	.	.	CASSRPMGHTEAFF	TGTGCCAGCAGTCGGCCAATGGGGCACACTGAAGCTTTCTTT
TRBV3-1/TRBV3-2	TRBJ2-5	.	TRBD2	CASSQVGLAETQYF	TGTGCCAGCAGCCAAGTCGGACTAGCGGAGACCCAGTACTTC
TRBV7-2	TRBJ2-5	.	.	CASSPILSAETQYF	TGTGCCAGCAGCCCCATTTTGAGCGCCGAGACCCAGTACTTC
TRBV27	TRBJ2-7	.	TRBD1	CAIAVLGQGIHEQYF	TGTGCCATCGCGGTTTTGGGACAGGGGATCCACGAGCAGTACTTC
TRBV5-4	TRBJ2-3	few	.	CASSLSLDTDTQYF	TGTGCCAGCAGCTTGTCACTTGACACAGATACGCAGTATTTT
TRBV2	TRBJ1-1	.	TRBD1	CASSLTGGTEAFF	TGTGCCAGCAGCCTGACAGGGGGAACTGAAGCTTTCTTT
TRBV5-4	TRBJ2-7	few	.	CASSTRQEDEQYF	TGTGCCAGCAGCACAAGACAGGAGGACGAGCAGTACTTC
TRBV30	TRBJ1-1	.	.	CAWDRLQYTEAFF	TGTGCCTGGGATCGCCTACAGTACACTGAAGCTTTCTTT
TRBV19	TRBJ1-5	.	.	CASTDGGNQPQHF	TGTGCCAGTACGGACGGGGGAAATCAGCCCCAGCATTTT
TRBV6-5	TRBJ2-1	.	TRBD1	CASTPGTGSYNEQFF	TGTGCCAGCACCCCCGGGACAGGGTCCTACAATGAGCAGTTCTTC
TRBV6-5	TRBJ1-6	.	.	CASSYVGRSPPHF	TGTGCCAGCAGTTACGTGGGGCGATCACCCCCCCACTTT
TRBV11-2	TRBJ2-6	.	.	CASTGQRSGANVLTF	TGTGCCAGCACAGGACAGCGCTCTGGGGCCAACGTCCTGACTTTC
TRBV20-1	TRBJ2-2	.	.	CSASPPRGGELFF	TGCAGTGCTAGTCCTCCAAGGGGCGGGGAGCTGTTTTTT
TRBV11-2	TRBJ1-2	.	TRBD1	CASSPQDRGGGYTF	TGTGCCAGCAGCCCCCAGGACAGGGGTGGTGGCTACACCTTC
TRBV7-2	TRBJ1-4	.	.	CASSRGGVNEKLFF	TGTGCCAGCAGCCGGGGAGGGGTTAATGAAAAACTGTTTTTT
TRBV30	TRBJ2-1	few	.	CAWSVQYNEQFF	TGTGCCTGGAGTGTACAGTACAATGAGCAGTTCTTC
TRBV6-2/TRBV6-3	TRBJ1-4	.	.	CASSPGGATNEKLFF	TGTGCCAGCAGCCCGGGAGGGGCTACTAATGAAAAACTGTTTTTT
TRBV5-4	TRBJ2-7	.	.	CASSRPGDEQYF	TGTGCCAGCAGCCGCCCAGGGGACGAGCAGTACTTC
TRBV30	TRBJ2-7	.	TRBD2	CAWSGGGLRYEQYF	TGTGCCTGGAGTGGGGGGGGTCTTCGCTACGAGCAGTACTTC
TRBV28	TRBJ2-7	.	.	CASSVSTGEQYF	TGTGCCAGCAGTGTCTCGACAGGCGAGCAGTACTTC
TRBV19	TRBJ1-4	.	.	CASSIAADNEKLFF	TGTGCCAGTAGTATTGCGGCGGATAATGAAAAACTGTTTTTT
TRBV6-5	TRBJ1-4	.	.	CASSFLNEKLFF	TGTGCCAGCAGTTTCCTGAATGAAAAACTGTTTTTT
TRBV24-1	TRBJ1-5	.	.	CATSDSVSGNQPQHF	TGTGCCACCAGTGATTCCGTGTCGGGTAATCAGCCCCAGCATTTT
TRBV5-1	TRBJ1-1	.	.	CASSLDREMNTEAFF	TGCGCCAGCAGCTTGGATCGCGAAATGAACACTGAAGCTTTCTTT
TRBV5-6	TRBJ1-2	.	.	CASSPEWRGHYGYTF	TGTGCCAGCAGCCCTGAGTGGCGGGGACACTATGGCTACACCTTC
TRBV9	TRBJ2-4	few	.	CASSVEGQAKNIQYF	TGTGCCAGCAGCGTAGAGGGGCAAGCCAAAAACATTCAGTACTTC
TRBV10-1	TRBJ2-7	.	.	CASSEPRSGEQYF	TGCGCCAGCAGTGAGCCGAGGTCGGGCGAGCAGTACTTC
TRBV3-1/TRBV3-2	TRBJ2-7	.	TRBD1	CASSQTGQGVFDEQYF	TGTGCCAGCAGCCAAACGGGACAGGGGGTTTTCGACGAGCAGTACTTC